This TCR beta chain was captured by sequencing in a study of early T cells in non-severe SARS-CoV-2 infection. This clonotype was seen ten or more times. MiXCR, applied by TCRdb to the 5' RACE reads, yields one record per CDR3 protein. The sample has about 80,000 distinct CDR3 sequences; roughly 6% are singletons. CDR1 is SGHAT, CDR2 FQDESV, per germline (reference sequence). With 5 bases clipped from V and 3 bases from J, the junction kept 5 bases outside the gene matches. This CDR3 has 17 residues. The chain carries TRBV11-1 and TRBJ2-4; 15 bases fit TRBD2. The sample consisted of whole blood. The clonotype comes from an adult who was a healthcare worker with PCR-confirmed SARS-CoV-2 infection or an uninfected control (not recorded which). The CDR3: CASSPAGLAGGKNIQYF. The CDR3 bases are TGTGCCAGCAGCCCAGCGGGACTAGCGGGGGGCAAAAACATTCAGTACTTC.